This T cell receptor (beta chain) was recovered during a study of blood T cell repertoires in COVID-19. Overall study context: The analysed material was cDNA or gDNA that came from T cells, B-cell-depleted T cells, or PBMCs.

Measured with immunoSEQ multiplex PCR; TCRdb has only the in-frame clones, and not every one. The sample has around 450,000 clones; 80% to 95% are singletons. Germline V gene sequence: CDR1 LNHDA, CDR2 SQIVND (reference sequence). V lost 4 bases and J lost 1; bases outside the gene matches: 4. CDR3 size: 14 residues. Participants, about 18 to 95 years old, spanned some 23 US areas. Clinical histories supplied by participants themselves formed the basis of cohort assignment. This chain joins TRBV19 and TRBJ2-7; 7 positions match TRBD1. This receptor was obtained from a man aged 18 to 30 who had recovered from COVID-19. Input material: PBMCs or T cells enriched from blood (not recorded which). In DNA form, the CDR3 reads TGTGCCAGTAGTACCGGGACAGTTTCCTACGAGCAGTACTTC. It codes for CASSTGTVSYEQYF. Full variable domain (missing parts from reference TRBV19 and TRBJ2-7): DGGITQSPKYLFRKEGQNVTLSCEQNLNHDAMYWYRQDPGQGLRLIYYSQIVNDFQKGDIAEGYSVSREKKESFPLTVTSAQKNPTAFYLCASSTGTVSYEQYFGPGTRLTVT.